This is a list of T cell receptor beta chains from one sample in a study of T cell responses to AZD1222 COVID-19 vaccine. The data were produced by immunoSEQ multiplex PCR, yet TCRdb's version contains in-frame clones alone and is incomplete. The table includes 110,000 or so clones, more than 70% detected once. Sequencing used peripheral blood, obtained on day 0 of AZD1222 vaccination. The receptors here all came from an adult in good health. CDR3s include the opening cysteine and the closing phenylalanine or tryptophan. D genes are given only for firm matches. Rows may omit the clone size; those that give it use once, few, many or a size class.

v_gene: TRBV18; abundance: NA; j_gene: TRBJ1-3; d_gene: NA; CDR3nt: TGTGCCAGCTCCCTCGGGCTACGGGCGACCATATATTTT; CDR3aa: CASSLGLRATIYF
v_gene: TRBV30; abundance: few; j_gene: TRBJ2-2; d_gene: TRBD2; CDR3nt: TGTGCCTGGAGTCCGGATCTAGCGGCCGGGGAGCTGTTTTTT; CDR3aa: CAWSPDLAAGELFF
v_gene: TRBV4-2; abundance: NA; j_gene: TRBJ1-2; d_gene: NA; CDR3nt: TGTGCCAGCAGCCAAGATAGAGGCAGCCGTCCCTATGGCTACACCTTC; CDR3aa: CASSQDRGSRPYGYTF
v_gene: TRBV5-1; abundance: NA; j_gene: TRBJ1-6; d_gene: NA; CDR3nt: TGCGCCAGCAGCCCGGGGACCGCCGGGAATTCACCCCTCCACTTT; CDR3aa: CASSPGTAGNSPLHF
v_gene: TRBV27; abundance: NA; j_gene: TRBJ1-6; d_gene: NA; CDR3nt: TGTGCCAGCAACGATCTCCAATATAATTCACCCCTCCACTTT; CDR3aa: CASNDLQYNSPLHF
v_gene: TRBV21-1; abundance: NA; j_gene: TRBJ1-5; d_gene: NA; CDR3nt: TGTGCCAGCTTTGACAGGGGCAATCAGCCCCAGCATTTT; CDR3aa: CASFDRGNQPQHF
v_gene: TRBV27; abundance: NA; j_gene: TRBJ2-5; d_gene: TRBD1; CDR3nt: TGTGCCACCCAACAGGGGGCTGTGGAGACCCAGTACTTC; CDR3aa: CATQQGAVETQYF
v_gene: TRBV28; abundance: NA; j_gene: TRBJ1-5; d_gene: NA; CDR3nt: TGTGCCAGCAGCCGAGGAGGATCTCAGCCCCAGCATTTT; CDR3aa: CASSRGGSQPQHF
v_gene: TRBV18; abundance: NA; j_gene: TRBJ1-5; d_gene: TRBD1; CDR3nt: TGTGCCAGCTCACCAGACAGGGGATATCAGCCCCAGCATTTT; CDR3aa: CASSPDRGYQPQHF
v_gene: TRBV6-1; abundance: once; j_gene: TRBJ1-4; d_gene: TRBD1; CDR3nt: TGTGCCAGCAGCGGACAGGGCACTGAAAAACTGTTTTTT; CDR3aa: CASSGQGTEKLFF
v_gene: TRBV7-3; abundance: NA; j_gene: TRBJ2-2; d_gene: TRBD2; CDR3nt: TGTGCCAGCAGCTTACTAGCGGGAGCTGGGGAGCTGTTTTTT; CDR3aa: CASSLLAGAGELFF
v_gene: TRBV5-5; abundance: NA; j_gene: TRBJ2-2; d_gene: TRBD1; CDR3nt: TGTGCCAGCAAGACAGGGGAAAACACCGGGGAGCTGTTTTTT; CDR3aa: CASKTGENTGELFF
v_gene: TRBV7-2; abundance: NA; j_gene: TRBJ1-1; d_gene: NA; CDR3nt: TGTGCCAGCAGCTCCCTGGGGGGGCTGGGTGAAGCTTTCTTT; CDR3aa: CASSSLGGLGEAFF
v_gene: TRBV3-1/TRBV3-2; abundance: NA; j_gene: TRBJ1-5; d_gene: NA; CDR3nt: TGTGCCAGCAGCCAGGGTTTTAATCAGCCCCAGCATTTT; CDR3aa: CASSQGFNQPQHF
v_gene: TRBV6-1; abundance: NA; j_gene: TRBJ2-1; d_gene: TRBD2; CDR3nt: TGTGCCAGCAGTGAATGGGGGACTAGCGGGAGGGAAGAGCAGTTCTTC; CDR3aa: CASSEWGTSGREEQFF
v_gene: TRBV30; abundance: few; j_gene: TRBJ2-4; d_gene: NA; CDR3nt: TGTGCCTGGAGTGCCCGGAACAGGGACATTCAGTACTTC; CDR3aa: CAWSARNRDIQYF
v_gene: TRBV5-1; abundance: few; j_gene: TRBJ2-3; d_gene: NA; CDR3nt: TGCGCCAGCAGAGGGGGGCTAAGCACAGATACGCAGTATTTT; CDR3aa: CASRGGLSTDTQYF
v_gene: TRBV7-3; abundance: NA; j_gene: TRBJ2-1; d_gene: NA; CDR3nt: TGTGCCAGCAGCTCGGACCCGAGCTCCTACAATGAGCAGTTCTTC; CDR3aa: CASSSDPSSYNEQFF
v_gene: TRBV12-3/TRBV12-4; abundance: NA; j_gene: TRBJ1-2; d_gene: NA; CDR3nt: TGTGCCAGCAGTCGGGGGGACTATGGCTACACCTTC; CDR3aa: CASSRGDYGYTF
v_gene: TRBV5-6; abundance: NA; j_gene: TRBJ1-4; d_gene: NA; CDR3nt: TGTGCCAGCAGCTTGAGGGGAACGGCAACTAATGAAAAACTGTTTTTT; CDR3aa: CASSLRGTATNEKLFF
v_gene: TRBV19; abundance: NA; j_gene: TRBJ1-5; d_gene: NA; CDR3nt: TGTGCCAGTAGTATCGGGGGCCCCAATCAGCCCCAGCATTTT; CDR3aa: CASSIGGPNQPQHF
v_gene: TRBV5-3; abundance: NA; j_gene: TRBJ2-7; d_gene: NA; CDR3nt: TGTGCCAGAAGCCCCAGGGTCGAGCAGTACTTC; CDR3aa: CARSPRVEQYF
v_gene: TRBV5-6; abundance: NA; j_gene: TRBJ1-5; d_gene: TRBD1; CDR3nt: TGTGCCAGCAGCTTGGGGGGACAGGGTCGCAATCAGCCCCAGCATTTT; CDR3aa: CASSLGGQGRNQPQHF
v_gene: TRBV2; abundance: NA; j_gene: TRBJ2-3; d_gene: TRBD1; CDR3nt: TGTGCCAGCAGTAATATAAGGGACAGCAGCACAGATACGCAGTATTTT; CDR3aa: CASSNIRDSSTDTQYF
v_gene: TRBV6-5; abundance: once; j_gene: TRBJ1-6; d_gene: NA; CDR3nt: TGTGCCAGCAGTTACTTAGTGTCAGGGTTCGATTCACCCCTCCACTTT; CDR3aa: CASSYLVSGFDSPLHF
v_gene: TRBV2; abundance: NA; j_gene: TRBJ2-1; d_gene: NA; CDR3nt: TGTGCCAGCAGATTAGTCCAAGCTGGGCTGGGTGAGCAGTTCTTC; CDR3aa: CASRLVQAGLGEQFF
v_gene: TRBV28; abundance: NA; j_gene: TRBJ2-1; d_gene: NA; CDR3nt: TGTGCCAGCAGTTTACCCACTACCCACTACAATGAGCAGTTCTTC; CDR3aa: CASSLPTTHYNEQFF
v_gene: TRBV12-3/TRBV12-4; abundance: once; j_gene: TRBJ2-7; d_gene: NA; CDR3nt: TGTGCCAGCAGTTTGAGGGGCCCCTACGAGCAGTACTTC; CDR3aa: CASSLRGPYEQYF
v_gene: TRBV2; abundance: NA; j_gene: TRBJ2-2; d_gene: TRBD1; CDR3nt: TGTGCCAGCAGTCGGGGACAGGGGAACGGGGAGCTGTTTTTT; CDR3aa: CASSRGQGNGELFF
v_gene: TRBV7-9; abundance: few; j_gene: TRBJ1-1; d_gene: TRBD1; CDR3nt: TGTGCCAGCAGCTTAGTGACAGGGGGCCGCACTGAAGCTTTCTTT; CDR3aa: CASSLVTGGRTEAFF
v_gene: TRBV6-1; abundance: NA; j_gene: TRBJ2-3; d_gene: TRBD2; CDR3nt: TGTGCCAGCAGTGGCTTAGCGGGATCCCCCACAGATACGCAGTATTTT; CDR3aa: CASSGLAGSPTDTQYF
v_gene: TRBV15; abundance: NA; j_gene: TRBJ2-5; d_gene: NA; CDR3nt: TGTGCCACCAGCACCTCTTTTGGGACGCGGTTCCAAGAGACCCAGTACTTC; CDR3aa: CATSTSFGTRFQETQYF
v_gene: TRBV28; abundance: NA; j_gene: TRBJ2-5; d_gene: NA; CDR3nt: TGTGCCACCGACCTTTTCCGGAGGGAGACCCAGTACTTC; CDR3aa: CATDLFRRETQYF
v_gene: TRBV15; abundance: NA; j_gene: TRBJ2-1; d_gene: TRBD2; CDR3nt: TGTGCCACCAGCAGTGACGAGCGGGAGGGCCTATACAATGAGCAGTTCTTC; CDR3aa: CATSSDEREGLYNEQFF
v_gene: TRBV18; abundance: NA; j_gene: TRBJ1-2; d_gene: NA; CDR3nt: TGTGCCAGCTCACCGTCGGCAGGGTCGGCTTTAACTTATGGCTACACCTTC; CDR3aa: CASSPSAGSALTYGYTF
v_gene: TRBV9; abundance: NA; j_gene: TRBJ2-1; d_gene: NA; CDR3nt: TGTGCCAGCAGCGTAGAGGCTCGGGCAGGGTATCTGGAGCAGTTCTTC; CDR3aa: CASSVEARAGYLEQFF
v_gene: TRBV9; abundance: NA; j_gene: TRBJ1-1; d_gene: TRBD1; CDR3nt: TGTGCCAGCAGCTCCGGACAGGGAGAAAACACTGAAGCTTTCTTT; CDR3aa: CASSSGQGENTEAFF
v_gene: TRBV4-2; abundance: NA; j_gene: TRBJ1-1; d_gene: TRBD1; CDR3nt: TGTGCCAGCAGCCAGATCCCCGGGACAGCGACCCTAAAGGGTTTCTTT; CDR3aa: CASSQIPGTATLKGFF
v_gene: TRBV11-2; abundance: few; j_gene: TRBJ1-5; d_gene: NA; CDR3nt: TGTGCCAGCAGCTTAGTGGCACAGCCCCAGCATTTT; CDR3aa: CASSLVAQPQHF
v_gene: TRBV7-6; abundance: NA; j_gene: TRBJ1-3; d_gene: NA; CDR3nt: TGTGCCAGCAGCTCCGCCCCTCGGGGGACTGGAAACACCATATATTTT; CDR3aa: CASSSAPRGTGNTIYF
v_gene: TRBV21-1; abundance: once; j_gene: TRBJ1-5; d_gene: NA; CDR3nt: TGTGCCAGCAGCAAATCAGGGGGCCGAAAATATAGCAATCAGCCCCAGCATTTT; CDR3aa: CASSKSGGRKYSNQPQHF
v_gene: TRBV15; abundance: NA; j_gene: TRBJ1-1; d_gene: NA; CDR3nt: TGTGCCACCAGCAGAAACAGACAAGGAAACACTGAAGCTTTCTTT; CDR3aa: CATSRNRQGNTEAFF
v_gene: TRBV4-2; abundance: NA; j_gene: TRBJ1-5; d_gene: NA; CDR3nt: TGTGCCAGCAGCCAAGGGGTAGGAGAGCCCCAGCATTTT; CDR3aa: CASSQGVGEPQHF
v_gene: TRBV14; abundance: NA; j_gene: TRBJ2-7; d_gene: NA; CDR3nt: TGTGCCAGCAGCCAAGAAGGGTGGGCCTACGAGCAGTACTTC; CDR3aa: CASSQEGWAYEQYF
v_gene: TRBV3-1/TRBV3-2; abundance: NA; j_gene: TRBJ1-2; d_gene: NA; CDR3nt: TGTGCCAGCAGCCAAGATAATAGGAATAGAGACTATGGCTACACCTTC; CDR3aa: CASSQDNRNRDYGYTF
v_gene: TRBV29-1; abundance: NA; j_gene: TRBJ2-2; d_gene: NA; CDR3nt: TGCAGCGTTCAAGGGCCGGGCGGGGAGCTGTTTTTT; CDR3aa: CSVQGPGGELFF